The source of this T cell receptor (beta chain) is a study of beta chain features in type 1 diabetes. This CDR3 is 15 amino acids long. V lost 5 bases and J lost 4; bases outside the gene matches: 6. Germline CDR1 SGHVS, CDR2 FQNEAQ. A sort by CD45RO/CCR7/CD25/CD127/CD95/CD27 yielded CD4+ naive, central memory, regulatory and stem cell-like memory cells. Populations obtained by sorting all exceeded 95% purity. On this clone: What it binds is unknown.

Expressed TCRB transcripts were sequenced because the isolated RNA had all been reverse transcribed beforehand. Sequenced by immunoSEQ multiplex PCR; TCRdb stores in-frame clones only, minus some. The profile shows almost 350,000 clones, roughly 8% of them singletons. Study-level results: Highly expressing activated T cells could be over-counted with a cDNA template.

The chain uses TRBV7-8 and TRBJ1-1; TRBD1 matches 11 bases. This sequence was found in a woman between 18 and 29 years old in good health. Sequencing was done on a sample of central memory CD4+ T cells from blood. CDR3 DNA sequence: TGTGCCAGCAGCCCGGAAGGGACAGGGGGCACTGAAGCTTTCTTT. Translation gives CASSPEGTGGTEAFF.